These 26 T cell receptor beta chains came from one sample sequenced in a study of OX40 agonist ivuxolimab in advanced cancers. Assay used: immunoSEQ multiplex PCR; TCRdb lists only in-frame clones, some missing. The sample holds about 69,000 clones, 91% seen once. This specimen consisted of CD4+ or CD8+ T cells sorted from blood, obtained in a trial of the OX40 agonist ivuxolimab. These receptors came from an adult with an advanced solid tumor such as melanoma, head and neck, liver or kidney cancer.

The rearrangement joins TRBV18 to TRBJ1-2; 10 bases align to TRBD1. The junction had 8 bases not matched to a gene; V was cut back by 3 bases and J by 1 base. There are 17 residues in the CDR3. Germline CDR1 and CDR2: KGHSH and LQKENI. CDR3 in amino acids: CASSPLTGGLGNYGYTF. Written as DNA, the CDR3 is TGTGCCAGCTCACCGTTGACAGGGGGCCTCGGTAACTATGGCTACACCTTC.

The rearrangement links TRBV7-6 to TRBJ2-6; D gene unclear. The germline CDR1 and CDR2 sequences are SGHVS and FNYEAQ. V gave up 5 bases and J gave up 1 base, with 21 bases separating them. The CDR3 totals 19 residues. CDR3 nucleotides: TGTGCCAGCAGCCCAGACCCCTTATCCAGGATGTCTGGGGCCAACGTCCTGACTTTC. This encodes CASSPDPLSRMSGANVLTF.

The chain couples TRBV2 to TRBJ1-2; D call uncertain. V was clipped by 0 bases and J by 4 bases, with 12 bases between them. The CDR3 spans 15 residues. The V gene's germline CDR1 is SNHLY and CDR2 FYNNEI. The chain's CDR3 is CASSEALRGSYGYTF. The CDR3 DNA follows: TGTGCCAGCAGTGAAGCGCTTCGCGGATCCTATGGCTACACCTTC.

The chain is built from TRBV9 and TRBJ2-5; D unclear. The length of the CDR3 is 15 residues. Looked up from germline, CDR1 is SGDLS and CDR2 is YYNGEE. V was clipped by 4 bases and J by 2 bases, with 15 bases between them. CDR3 sequence (DNA): TGTGCCAGCAGCCCCCGAAACTACAAACAAGAGACCCAGTACTTC. Translating it yields CASSPRNYKQETQYF.

This chain joins TRBV6-1 and TRBJ1-3; D is unresolved. Trimming took off 2 bases at V and 3 bases at J, with 11 bases between the two ends. The length of the CDR3 is 15 residues. From germline, CDR1 is MNHNS and CDR2 SASEGT. The CDR3 sequence: CASSEPRPGGNTIYF. CDR3 in DNA: TGTGCCAGCAGTGAACCCAGACCCGGTGGAAACACCATATATTTT.

This clone came up once. CDR3 loop: CASSPGTGNTEAFF. The CDR3 region has the DNA TGTGCCAGCAGTCCCGGGACAGGGAACACTGAAGCTTTCTTT. The chain is built from TRBV6-4 and TRBJ1-1; 8 bases fit TRBD1. V dropped 5 bases and J dropped 1; count of bases not matched to a gene: 3. Germline V gene data show CDR1 as MRHNA and CDR2 as SNTAGT. The length of the CDR3 is 14 residues.

This clone was observed a single time. This chain connects TRBV5-4 to TRBJ2-1; 15 bases are shared with TRBD2. The CDR3 consists of 18 residues. Trimming at V came to 2 bases and at J to 7 bases, leaving 10 bases not matched to a gene. Germline V gene lookup returns CDR1 SGHNT and CDR2 YYREEE (reference sequence). The CDR3 sequence: CASSLMKGLAGGWNEQFF. Here the CDR3 DNA reads TGTGCCAGCAGCTTAATGAAAGGACTAGCGGGAGGGTGGAATGAGCAGTTCTTC. Variable domain in full (rest from reference TRBV5-4 and TRBJ2-1): ETGVTQSPTHLIKTRGQQVTLRCSSQSGHNTVSWYQQALGQGPQFIFQYYREEENGRGNFPPRFSGLQFPNYSSELNVNALELDDSALYLCASSLMKGLAGGWNEQFFGPGTRLTVL.

This chain connects TRBV7-9 to TRBJ1-2; D remains unclear. Germline assignment: CDR1 SEHNR and CDR2 FQNEAQ (reference sequence). V was clipped by 5 bases and J by 1 base, with 14 bases between them. The CDR3 extends over 15 amino acids. DNA of the CDR3: TGTGCCAGCAGCACCCAGACCTCCCTTAACTATGGCTACACCTTC. It specifies CASSTQTSLNYGYTF.

V and J are TRBV6-1 and TRBJ2-7; the D gene is possibly TRBD1 (6 bases). This CDR3 has 14 amino acids. Germline V gene sequence: CDR1 MNHNS, CDR2 SASEGT. Trimming took off 5 bases at V and 4 bases at J, with 15 bases between the two ends. CDR3 bases: TGTGCCAGCAGTACCCTCGACAGGAAGTACGAGCAGTACTTC. It codes for CASSTLDRKYEQYF.

The V call is TRBV4-1, the J call TRBJ1-4; a possible D gene is TRBD1 (5 bases). Trimming removed 5 bases at V and 2 bases at J, with 9 bases between. Germline-derived CDR1 and CDR2 are MGHRA and YSYEKL. There are 14 residues in the CDR3. The CDR3 reads CASSGRGTNEKLFF. As DNA, the CDR3 is TGCGCCAGCAGCGGGAGGGGCACTAATGAAAAACTGTTTTTT.

This chain uses TRBV14 with TRBJ1-1; D unresolved. CDR1 and CDR2 from the germline V gene are SGHDN and FVKESK. CDR3 length: 14 amino acids. The ends were cut back, 0 bases at V and 5 bases at J, with 10 bases in the middle. The CDR3 nucleotides are TGTGCCAGCAGCCAAGATCCCTCGTGGACTGAAGCTTTCTTT. This codes for CASSQDPSWTEAFF.

The chain recombines TRBV5-5 with TRBJ1-2; D remains ambiguous. This CDR3 is 13 amino acids long. V gave up 4 bases and J gave up 1 base, with 8 bases separating them. In germline, CDR1 is SGHKS, CDR2 YYEKEE (reference sequence). CDR3 residues: CASSQQSNYGYTF. CDR3 bases: TGTGCCAGCAGCCAGCAGAGTAACTATGGCTACACCTTC.

The chain carries TRBV6-5 and TRBJ1-2; 7 bases are shared with TRBD1. This CDR3 spans 16 amino acids. V was pared by 6 bases and J by 5 bases, with 15 bases of the junction left unmatched. Germline loops: CDR1 MNHEY, CDR2 SVGAGI. CDR3 bases: TGTGCCAGCAGGTACCTACGGGCGGGACAGCAATATGGCTACACCTTC. Its translation is CASRYLRAGQQYGYTF.

The chain links TRBV29-1 to TRBJ2-2, with 7 bases matching TRBD2. Germline loops: CDR1 SQVTM, CDR2 ANQGSEA. The CDR3 is made up of 14 amino acids. V lost 7 bases and J lost 0; bases outside the gene matches: 5. In DNA, the CDR3 is TGCAGCGCTCGGACTAGTTCGAACACCGGGGAGCTGTTTTTT. Amino acids: CSARTSSNTGELFF.

The J gene is TRBJ1-2, the V gene TRBV19, with 9 bases lining up with TRBD1. The germline V gene encodes CDR1 LNHDA and CDR2 SQIVND (reference sequence). The CDR3 contains 15 residues. The V and J ends lost 5 bases and 3 bases, in that order; junction bases with no gene match: 7. In DNA, the CDR3 is TGTGCCAGTAGTCTCCCGGGACAGGGCTACTATGGCTACACCTTC. Amino acid sequence: CASSLPGQGYYGYTF. Complete variable domain (other parts from reference TRBV19 and TRBJ1-2): DGGITQSPKYLFRKEGQNVTLSCEQNLNHDAMYWYRQDPGQGLRLIYYSQIVNDFQKGDIAEGYSVSREKKESFPLTVTSAQKNPTAFYLCASSLPGQGYYGYTFGSGTRLTVV.

The CDR3 nucleotides are TGTGCCAGCAGTGAATTTGGAGGGACTGTCGCCGGGGAGCTGTTTTTT. Translating it yields CASSEFGGTVAGELFF. The gene calls are TRBV25-1 and TRBJ2-2; D perhaps matches TRBD2 (6 bases). The CDR3 has 16 amino acids. The germline CDR1 and CDR2 sequences are MGHDK and SYGVNS. V dropped 1 base and J dropped 6 bases, with 15 bases sitting between them.

With respect to this clone: The junction and the germline gene differ at one end; a read error may be behind it. The chain links TRBV7-7 to TRBJ2-3; 12 nucleotides align to TRBD2. The CDR3 has 14 amino acids. Germline CDR1 reads SSHAT; CDR2 reads FNYEAQ (reference sequence). CDR3 sequence reads: CASSRTSGTVTQYF. The CDR3 DNA reads TGTGCTAGCAGCCGGACTAGCGGGACCGTTACGCAGTATTTT.

The CDR3 spells CASSLLSSYNEQFF. CDR3 bases: TGCGCCAGCAGCTTGCTGAGCTCCTACAATGAGCAGTTCTTC. V usage is TRBV4-1 and J usage is TRBJ2-1, with no clear D. The V gene's germline CDR1 is MGHRA and CDR2 YSYEKL. Trimming stripped 5 bases from V and 0 bases from J, with 8 bases between. The CDR3 spans 14 residues.

The V call is TRBV7-3, the J call TRBJ2-3; TRBD2 aligns across 7 bases. From germline, CDR1 is SGHTA and CDR2 FQGTGA. The CDR3 has 18 amino acids. V lost 0 bases, J lost 2 bases, and 11 bases stayed unmatched. The CDR3 DNA reads as TGTGCCAGCAGCTTAACGAGGGGACTACAGGCCTCCACAGATACGCAGTATTTT. Amino acid sequence: CASSLTRGLQASTDTQYF.

The rearrangement uses TRBV4-1 and TRBJ2-7, with 7 nucleotides matching TRBD2. This CDR3 has 15 residues. The germline gives CDR1 MGHRA, CDR2 YSYEKL. V lost 1 base and J lost 2; bases outside the gene matches: 5. The CDR3 here is CASSQGLAPPYEQYF. As DNA, the CDR3 is TGCGCCAGCAGCCAAGGACTAGCCCCCCCCTACGAGCAGTACTTC.

The chain couples TRBV6-1 to TRBJ1-1; TRBD1 might be the D (5 bases). Germline V gives CDR1 MNHNS, CDR2 SASEGT. The CDR3 is made up of 14 amino acids. V gave up 7 bases and J gave up 5 bases, with 17 bases separating them. The CDR3 sequence: CASIIGQRQTEAFF. CDR3 nucleotides: TGTGCCAGCATAATAGGGCAAAGACAGACTGAAGCTTTCTTT.

The chain employs TRBV5-1 and TRBJ2-2; 8 nucleotides agree with TRBD1. Per the germline V gene, CDR1 is SGHRS and CDR2 is YFSETQ. V lost 3 bases, J lost 8 bases, and 12 bases stayed unmatched. This CDR3 comprises 16 residues. Here the CDR3 DNA reads TGCGCCAGCAGCTGGACAGGGCTCCTAGGCGGGGGGGAGCTGTTTTTT. The encoded protein is CASSWTGLLGGGELFF.

CDR3 nucleotides: TGCGCCAGCAGCTTGGCTAGCGGGAGCCAAGAGACCCAGTACTTC. Translating it yields CASSLASGSQETQYF. The chain couples TRBV5-1 to TRBJ2-5, with 10 positions matching TRBD2. Germline V gene sequence: CDR1 SGHRS, CDR2 YFSETQ. J gave up 1 base and V 0 bases, and 0 bases lay outside the gene matches. The CDR3 consists of 15 residues.

The J gene is TRBJ1-4, the V gene TRBV6-5; D is undetermined. V was cut by 5 bases and J by 0 bases, with 10 bases left in between. CDR1 and CDR2 from the germline V gene are MNHEY and SVGAGI. The length of the CDR3 is 15 residues. CDR3 region: CASSIRGATNEKLFF. CDR3 coding DNA: TGTGCCAGCAGTATCCGGGGAGCAACTAATGAAAAACTGTTTTTT.

The chain has TRBV27 and TRBJ1-6; no clear D gene. With 3 bases removed from V and 0 bases from J, the gap between germline ends came to 12 bases. This CDR3 is built from 17 residues. The germline gives CDR1 MNHEY, CDR2 SMNVEV (reference sequence). This CDR3 is CASSFLPISSYNSPLHF. DNA for the CDR3: TGTGCCAGCAGTTTCTTACCCATCAGCTCCTATAATTCACCCCTCCACTTT.

The chain employs TRBV28 and TRBJ1-3, with D unresolved. From germline, CDR1 is MDHEN and CDR2 SYDVKM. The CDR3 has 13 amino acids. V shed 10 bases and J shed 5 bases, with 15 bases lying between them. The CDR3 spells CAIGGFGRNTIYF. In DNA, the CDR3 is TGTGCCATCGGAGGGTTCGGGAGAAACACCATATATTTT.